A single sample gave rise to the 28 T cell receptor beta chains below, sequenced in a study of cytomegalovirus exposure and HLA in healthy donors. PCR was performed using 60 Vbeta and 13 Jbeta primers. Assay used: immunoSEQ multiplex PCR; TCRdb lists only in-frame clones, some missing. The data show around 160,000 clones, with roughly three quarters seen just once and roughly 4.5% held by the top ten. Sequences were obtained from PBMCs. The receptors were gathered from a man aged 18 to 30 in good health and CMV-seropositive.

The chain links TRBV25-1 to TRBJ1-5, with D perhaps matching TRBD1 (6 bases). CDR1 MGHDK and CDR2 SYGVNS come from the germline V gene. The CDR3 is 16 amino acids. Trimming pared 3 bases from V and 1 base from J, leaving 13 bases between. CDR3 nucleotides: TGTGCCAGCAGTGACTCCGCAGGGGAAAGCAATCAGCCCCAGCATTTT. Translating gives CASSDSAGESNQPQHF.

The rearrangement links TRBV6-5 to TRBJ1-1; no definite D call. V lost 5 bases and J 3 bases, leaving 7 bases between the germline ends. Germline CDR1 and CDR2: MNHEY and SVGAGI. This CDR3 is built from 12 residues. This CDR3 reads CASSEGYTEAFF. The CDR3 DNA is TGTGCCAGCAGTGAGGGTTACACTGAAGCTTTCTTT.

The J gene is TRBJ1-4, the V gene TRBV29-1; a weak D match, TRBD1 (5 bases). The CDR3 runs to 12 residues. The V and J ends lost 3 bases and 4 bases respectively, with 6 bases between them. CDR1 and CDR2 (germline): SQVTM, ANQGSEA. Here the CDR3 DNA reads TGCAGCGTTGATAGGGGTAATGAAAAACTGTTTTTT. It specifies CSVDRGNEKLFF.

The chain is built from TRBV7-8 and TRBJ1-2, with TRBD1 matching over 7 bases. V dropped 3 bases and J dropped 4; count of bases not matched to a gene: 2. This CDR3 comprises 13 residues. Looked up from germline, CDR1 is SGHVS and CDR2 is FQNEAQ. The CDR3 DNA sequence: TGTGCCAGCAGCTTGACAGGGAGCTATGGCTACACCTTC. Translated, it gives CASSLTGSYGYTF.

This clone appeared once. This chain connects TRBV9 to TRBJ2-2, with D possibly being TRBD2 (6 bases). Looked up from germline, CDR1 is SGDLS and CDR2 is YYNGEE. CDR3 length: 17 amino acids. Trimming stripped 0 bases from V and 13 bases from J, with 25 bases between. In DNA, the CDR3 is TGTGCCAGCAGCGTAGCAACGGGCGTAGCGGACCCCGGCGGGCTGTTTTTT. It encodes CASSVATGVADPGGLFF. Combining the CDR3 with reference TRBV9 and TRBJ2-2 gives the whole variable domain DSGVTQTPKHLITATGQRVTLRCSPRSGDLSVYWYQQSLDQGLQFLIQYYNGEERAKGNILERFSAQQFPDLHSELNLSSLELGDSALYFCASSVATGVADPGGLFFGEGSRLTVL.

This sequence joins TRBV15 and TRBJ2-5; perhaps TRBD1 as D (5 bases). Germline loops: CDR1 LNHNV, CDR2 YYDKDF (reference sequence). Trimming removed 0 bases at V and 1 base at J, with 9 bases between. The CDR3 totals 15 residues. In DNA, the CDR3 is TGTGCCACCAGCAGAGACAGGGTCCGCCAAGAGACCCAGTACTTC. Its protein product is CATSRDRVRQETQYF.

This chain links TRBV7-9 with TRBJ2-2; 8 bases are shared with TRBD1. Trimming took 4 bases from V and 6 from J; bases not matched to a gene: 7. There are 15 residues in the CDR3. CDR1 and CDR2 (germline): SEHNR, FQNEAQ (reference sequence). CDR3 loop: CASSSRTGISGELFF. For the CDR3, the DNA is TGTGCCAGCAGCTCAAGGACAGGGATTTCCGGGGAGCTGTTTTTT.

This clone has just a few counts. As DNA, the CDR3 is TGTGCCAGCAGCCGCCGGACAGGGGGCTTCACTGAAGCTTTCTTT. This gives the protein CASSRRTGGFTEAFF. The chain combines TRBV11-3 with TRBJ1-1, with TRBD1 matching 11 bases. V lost 5 bases and J lost 4; bases outside the gene matches: 6. The CDR3 sequence is 15 residues long. The V gene's germline CDR1 is SGHNT and CDR2 YENEEA.

This clone was found a few times. CDR3 DNA: TGTGCCAGCAGCTTAGAGGGTAGGGGTTCTGGGCGAGCTTTCTTT. Protein sequence: CASSLEGRGSGRAFF. The genes are TRBV7-8 and TRBJ1-1; TRBD1 might be the D (5 bases). Deletions cut 1 base from V and 10 bases from J, with 19 bases between. Germline V gene sequence: CDR1 SGHVS, CDR2 FQNEAQ. The CDR3 is made up of 15 amino acids.

The genes are TRBV2 and TRBJ2-3; perhaps TRBD2 as D (5 bases). The CDR3 length is 16 residues. The V gene's germline CDR1 is SNHLY and CDR2 FYNNEI. Trimming left V 7 bases short and J 4 bases short, with 21 bases between. CDR3 region: CASIEPGGVHSDTQYF. The CDR3 DNA reads TGTGCCAGCATCGAACCAGGAGGAGTTCATTCAGATACGCAGTATTTT.

The V gene is TRBV29-1, the J gene TRBJ2-5; D possibly corresponds to TRBD1 (5 bases). The V end lost 5 bases, the J end lost 2 bases, and 18 bases lay between the germline ends. Germline V gene data show CDR1 as SQVTM and CDR2 as ANQGSEA. The CDR3 covers 15 residues. The CDR3 is CSVNRQLGAQETQYF. CDR3 in DNA: TGCAGCGTTAATCGACAGCTTGGGGCGCAAGAGACCCAGTACTTC.

The chain couples TRBV5-1 to TRBJ2-1; 12 bases agree with TRBD2. This CDR3 contains 18 residues. After removal of 5 bases from V and 2 bases from J, the junction contained 11 bases not matched to a gene. Germline CDR1 and CDR2: SGHRS and YFSETQ. The CDR3 is CASRSGTSGLTTYNEQFF. The DNA of the CDR3 is TGCGCCAGCAGGTCGGGGACTAGCGGGCTAACCACCTACAATGAGCAGTTCTTC.

This sequence joins TRBV2 and TRBJ2-3, with 9 bases identical to TRBD1. V gave up 6 bases and J gave up 7 bases; unmatched junction bases: 8. Germline V gene data show CDR1 as SNHLY and CDR2 as FYNNEI. This CDR3 comprises 14 residues. In DNA, the CDR3 is TGTGCCAGCAGCGGGGGACAGGGTGTCCATACGCAGTATTTT. Protein sequence: CASSGGQGVHTQYF.

This clone has a handful of counts. CDR3 loop: CATSRDRLNTGELFF. CDR3 nucleotide sequence: TGTGCCACCAGCAGAGACAGATTAAACACCGGGGAGCTGTTTTTT. The V gene is TRBV15, the J gene TRBJ2-2; D remains ambiguous. The CDR3 is made up of 15 amino acids. V was trimmed by 0 bases and J by 2 bases, leaving 7 bases between them. The germline V gene has CDR1 LNHNV and CDR2 YYDKDF (reference sequence).

The chain employs TRBV11-2 and TRBJ1-2; D is unclear. Germline-derived CDR1 and CDR2 are SGHAT and FQNNGV. CDR3 size: 13 residues. The V gene lost 0 bases and the J gene lost 7 bases, with 9 bases spanning the gap. In DNA form, the CDR3 reads TGTGCCAGCAGCTTAGATTTTTCAGGTGGCTACACCTTC. This translates into CASSLDFSGGYTF.

The chain links TRBV6-1 to TRBJ1-1; D not certain. CDR1 is MNHNS and CDR2 is SASEGT in the germline V gene. V was trimmed by 5 bases and J by 5 bases, leaving 18 bases between them. This CDR3 comprises 15 residues. DNA of the CDR3: TGTGCCAGCAGTCAACCGTCTCTCGGGAGGACTGAAGCTTTCTTT. This sequence encodes CASSQPSLGRTEAFF.

V is TRBV5-6 and J is TRBJ1-3; tentative D call: TRBD1 (5 bases). Germline V lookup: CDR1 SGHDT, CDR2 YYEEEE. The CDR3 extends over 14 amino acids. The germline V and J ends were trimmed by 4 bases and 3 bases, with 11 bases remaining between them. The CDR3 region has the DNA TGTGCCAGCAGCCGCCGGGGGAGTGGAAACACCATATATTTT. This sequence encodes CASSRRGSGNTIYF.

This clone has only one observation. The CDR3 coding sequence is TGTGCCATCAGTGAGATAAGGGGTAGAATGAACACTGAAGCTTTCTTT. It encodes CAISEIRGRMNTEAFF. The chain combines TRBV10-3 with TRBJ1-1, with D possibly TRBD1 on 5 matching bases. CDR1 and CDR2 (germline): ENHRY, SYGVKD. There are 16 residues in the CDR3. V shed 2 bases and J shed 0 bases, with 13 bases lying between them.

As for this clone: Just one base apart from a much larger clone, this may be a read error. The chain joins TRBV11-2 to TRBJ1-1, with D possibly matching TRBD1 (5 bases). Germline CDR1 SGHAT, CDR2 FQNNGV. This CDR3 spans 13 amino acids. The V gene lost 3 bases and the J gene lost 1 base, with 6 bases spanning the gap. The CDR3 spells CASSFGGNTEAFF. The DNA of the CDR3 is TGTGCCAGCAGCTTCGGGGGGAACACTGAAGCTTTCTTT.

This chain links TRBV30 with TRBJ2-7, with D maybe TRBD2 (6 bases). The CDR3 spans 14 residues. With 0 bases removed from V and 6 bases from J, the gap between germline ends came to 15 bases. The germline gives CDR1 GTSNPN, CDR2 SVGIG (reference sequence). The CDR3: CAWSVEGGVREQYV. The CDR3 bases are TGTGCCTGGAGTGTGGAGGGAGGAGTCCGCGAGCAGTACGTC.

A word on this clone: The junction does not match germline at one end; this may be a read error. The J gene is TRBJ1-2, the V gene TRBV29-1; TRBD1 might be the D (5 bases). CDR3 length: 12 residues. Germline V gene sequence: CDR1 SQVTM, CDR2 ANQGSEA. CDR3 nucleotides: TGCAGCGTTGGAACAGGCCGGAGGGGCTGCACCTTC. As protein: CSVGTGRRGCTF.

The chain has TRBV6-1 and TRBJ2-7; D might be TRBD2 (6 bases). In germline, CDR1 is MNHNS, CDR2 SASEGT. CDR3 length: 13 amino acids. V dropped 6 bases and J dropped 4 bases, with 13 bases sitting between them. The CDR3 DNA follows: TGTGCCAGCAGCCCGACTAGAACGTACGAGCAGTACGTC. Residues: CASSPTRTYEQYV.

This clone appeared a few times. V usage is TRBV21-1 and J usage is TRBJ2-1; the tabulated D call, TRBD2, remains unverified against the DNA. TRBV21-1 is a pseudogene. This CDR3 contains 14 residues. The CDR3 bases are TGTGCCAGCAGCGTACTAGCGGGAGGCGGTGAGCAGTTCTTC. This encodes CASSVLAGGGEQFF.

This clone was picked up one time. The J gene is TRBJ1-1, the V gene TRBV14; D gene unclear. CDR1 and CDR2 from the germline V gene are SGHDN and FVKESK. There are 13 residues in the CDR3. Trimming removed 1 base from V and 5 bases from J, with 8 bases in between. CDR3: CASSQGGSTEAFF. Here the CDR3 DNA reads TGTGCCAGCAGCCAAGGCGGTTCTACTGAAGCTTTCTTT.

This clone was seen a few times. The chain recombines TRBV6-5 with TRBJ1-5; TRBD1 agrees at 8 bases. The V and J ends lost 7 bases and 10 bases, in that order; junction bases with no gene match: 12. The CDR3 totals 14 residues. The germline CDR1 and CDR2 sequences are MNHEY and SVGAGI. The CDR3 region has the DNA TGTGCCAGCACCCCAGGACAGGGAAAGGGTCCCCAGCATTTT. It specifies CASTPGQGKGPQHF.

The chain is built from TRBV7-8 and TRBJ2-7, with D perhaps TRBD2 (6 bases). Germline V lookup: CDR1 SGHVS, CDR2 FQNEAQ. The CDR3 runs to 12 residues. The V gene lost 5 bases and the J gene lost 2 bases, with 7 bases spanning the gap. CDR3 protein: CASSREPYEQYV. Written as DNA, the CDR3 is TGTGCCAGCAGCCGGGAGCCCTACGAGCAGTACGTC.

CDR3: CASRGPAGVETQYF. CDR3 coding DNA: TGTGCCAGCAGAGGACCGGCGGGAGTGGAGACCCAGTACTTC. The chain combines TRBV6-5 with TRBJ2-5; 7 positions agree with TRBD2. This CDR3 has 14 amino acids. The germline CDR1 and CDR2 sequences are MNHEY and SVGAGI. V gave up 6 bases and J gave up 5 bases; unmatched junction bases: 9.

Notes on this clone: The junction does not match germline at one end; this may be a read error. The V call is TRBV7-7, the J call TRBJ2-5, with D perhaps TRBD2 (5 bases). In germline, CDR1 is SSHAT, CDR2 FNYEAQ (reference sequence). The CDR3 is 15 amino acids. The DNA of the CDR3 is TGTGCTAGCAGCTACCGTGGCGGGCCGGGGGAGACCCAGTACTTC. Residues: CASSYRGGPGETQYF. Supplemented by reference TRBV7-7 and TRBJ2-5, the full variable domain reads GAGVSQSPRYKVTKRGQDVTLRCDPISSHATLYWYQQALGQGPEFLTYFNYEAQPDKSGLPSDRFSAERPEGSISTLTIQRTEQRDSAMYRCASSYRGGPGETQYFGPGTRLLVL.